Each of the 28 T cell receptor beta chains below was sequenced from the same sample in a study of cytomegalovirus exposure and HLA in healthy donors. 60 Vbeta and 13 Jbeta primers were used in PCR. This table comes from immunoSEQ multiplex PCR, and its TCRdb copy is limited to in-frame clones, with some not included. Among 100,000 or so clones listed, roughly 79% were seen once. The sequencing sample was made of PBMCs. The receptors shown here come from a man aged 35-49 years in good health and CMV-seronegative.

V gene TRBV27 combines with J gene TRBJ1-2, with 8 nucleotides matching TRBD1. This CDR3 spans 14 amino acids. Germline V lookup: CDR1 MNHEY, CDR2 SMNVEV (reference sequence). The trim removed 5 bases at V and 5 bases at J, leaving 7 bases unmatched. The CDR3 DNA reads TGTGCCAGCAGTGCCCAACAGGGGGGGTATGGCTACACCTTC. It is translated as CASSAQQGGYGYTF.

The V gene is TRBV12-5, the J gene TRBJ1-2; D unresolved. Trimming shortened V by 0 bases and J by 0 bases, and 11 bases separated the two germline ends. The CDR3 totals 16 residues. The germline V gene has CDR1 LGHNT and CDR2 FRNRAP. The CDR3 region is CASGLVLGLANYGYTF. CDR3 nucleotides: TGTGCTAGTGGTTTGGTACTAGGGCTTGCTAACTATGGCTACACCTTC.

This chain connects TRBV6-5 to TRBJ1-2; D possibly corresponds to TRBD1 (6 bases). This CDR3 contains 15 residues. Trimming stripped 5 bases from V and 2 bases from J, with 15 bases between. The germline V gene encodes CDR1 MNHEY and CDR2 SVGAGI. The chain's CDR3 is CASSQPGHLNYGYTF. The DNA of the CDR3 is TGTGCCAGCAGTCAACCGGGACACCTAAACTATGGCTACACCTTC.

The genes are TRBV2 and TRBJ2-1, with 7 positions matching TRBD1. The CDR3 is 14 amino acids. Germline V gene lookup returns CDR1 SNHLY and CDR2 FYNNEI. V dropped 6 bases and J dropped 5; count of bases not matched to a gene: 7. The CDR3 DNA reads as TGTGCCAGCAGGCCCGACAGGGAGCACAATGAGCAGTTCTTC. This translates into CASRPDREHNEQFF.

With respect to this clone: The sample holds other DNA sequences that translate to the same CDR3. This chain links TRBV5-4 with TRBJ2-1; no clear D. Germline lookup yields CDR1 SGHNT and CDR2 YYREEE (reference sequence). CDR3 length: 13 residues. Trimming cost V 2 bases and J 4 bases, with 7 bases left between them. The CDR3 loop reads CASSFTEYNEQFF. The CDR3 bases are TGTGCCAGCAGCTTCACAGAGTACAATGAGCAGTTCTTC.

CDR3 sequence (DNA): TGTGCCAGCAGATTGGGCCGGATCGCAACTAATGAAAAACTGTTTTTT. Its translation is CASRLGRIATNEKLFF. V usage is TRBV7-2 and J usage is TRBJ1-4; no clear D gene. Trimming removed 6 bases at V and 0 bases at J, with 14 bases between. The CDR3 consists of 16 residues. Germline CDR1 is SGHTA and CDR2 is FQGNSA.

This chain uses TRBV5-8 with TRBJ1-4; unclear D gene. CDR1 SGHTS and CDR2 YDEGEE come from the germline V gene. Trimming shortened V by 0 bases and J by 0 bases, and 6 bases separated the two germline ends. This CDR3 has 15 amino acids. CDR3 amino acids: CASSLGVATNEKLFF. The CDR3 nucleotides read TGTGCCAGCAGCTTGGGAGTCGCAACTAATGAAAAACTGTTTTTT.

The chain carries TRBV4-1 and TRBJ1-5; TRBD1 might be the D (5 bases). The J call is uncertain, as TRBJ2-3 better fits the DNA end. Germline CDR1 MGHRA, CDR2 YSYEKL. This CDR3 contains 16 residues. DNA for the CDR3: TGCGCCAGCAGCCAAGATCCCAGGGAATGGGATCGGCCCCAGTATTTT. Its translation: CASSQDPREWDRPQYF.

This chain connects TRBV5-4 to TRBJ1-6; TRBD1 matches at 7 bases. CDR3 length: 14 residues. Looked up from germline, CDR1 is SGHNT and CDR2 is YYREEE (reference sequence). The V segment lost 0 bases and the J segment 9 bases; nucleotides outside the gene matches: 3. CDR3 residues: CASSLDRGSSPLHF. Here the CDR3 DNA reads TGTGCCAGCAGCTTGGACAGGGGAAGTTCACCCCTCCACTTT.

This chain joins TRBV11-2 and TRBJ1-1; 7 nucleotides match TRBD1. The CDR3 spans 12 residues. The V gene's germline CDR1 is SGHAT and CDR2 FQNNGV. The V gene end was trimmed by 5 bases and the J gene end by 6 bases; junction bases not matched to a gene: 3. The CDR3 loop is CASSRQGSEAFF. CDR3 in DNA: TGTGCCAGCAGCAGACAGGGTTCTGAAGCTTTCTTT. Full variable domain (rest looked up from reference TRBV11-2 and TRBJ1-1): EAGVAQSPRYKIIEKRQSVAFWCNPISGHATLYWYQQILGQGPKLLIQFQNNGVVDDSQLPKDRFSAERLKGVDSTLKIQPAKLEDSAVYLCASSRQGSEAFFGQGTRLTVV.

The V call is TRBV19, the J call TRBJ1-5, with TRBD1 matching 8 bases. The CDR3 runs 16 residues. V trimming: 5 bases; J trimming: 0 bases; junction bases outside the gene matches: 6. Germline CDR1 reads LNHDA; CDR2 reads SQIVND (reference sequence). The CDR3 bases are TGTGCCAGTAGTCCTCGGACAGGGATTAGCAATCAGCCCCAGCATTTT. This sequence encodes CASSPRTGISNQPQHF.

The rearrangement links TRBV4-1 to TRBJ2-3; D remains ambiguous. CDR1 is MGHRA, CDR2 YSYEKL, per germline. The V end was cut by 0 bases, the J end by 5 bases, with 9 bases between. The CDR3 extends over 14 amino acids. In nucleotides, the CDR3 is TGCGCCAGCAGCCAAGAAGGAAACAGAGATACGCAGTATTTT. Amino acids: CASSQEGNRDTQYF.

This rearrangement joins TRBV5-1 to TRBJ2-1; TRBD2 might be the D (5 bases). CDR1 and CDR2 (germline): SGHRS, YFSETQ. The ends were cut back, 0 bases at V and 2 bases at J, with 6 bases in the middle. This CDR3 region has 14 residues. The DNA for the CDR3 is TGCGCCAGCAGCTTGGGGGAGACCTACAATGAGCAGTTCTTC. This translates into CASSLGETYNEQFF.

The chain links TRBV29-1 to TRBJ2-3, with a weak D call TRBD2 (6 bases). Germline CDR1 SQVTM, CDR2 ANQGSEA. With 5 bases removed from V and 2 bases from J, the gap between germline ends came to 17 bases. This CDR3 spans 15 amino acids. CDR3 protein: CSVPRTTSYTDTQYF. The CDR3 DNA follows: TGCAGCGTTCCCCGGACTACGAGTTACACAGATACGCAGTATTTT.

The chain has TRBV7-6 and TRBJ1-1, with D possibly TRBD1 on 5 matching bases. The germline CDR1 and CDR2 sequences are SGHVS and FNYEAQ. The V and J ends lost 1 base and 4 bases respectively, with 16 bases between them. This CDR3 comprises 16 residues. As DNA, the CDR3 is TGTGCCAGCAGCTTAGGCAGGAGGGGAATAGGCACTGAAGCTTTCTTT. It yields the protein CASSLGRRGIGTEAFF. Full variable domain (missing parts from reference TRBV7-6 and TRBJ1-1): GAGVSQSPRYKVTKRGQDVALRCDPISGHVSLYWYRQALGQGPEFLTYFNYEAQQDKSGLPNDRFSAERPEGSISTLTIQRTEQRDSAMYRCASSLGRRGIGTEAFFGQGTRLTVV.

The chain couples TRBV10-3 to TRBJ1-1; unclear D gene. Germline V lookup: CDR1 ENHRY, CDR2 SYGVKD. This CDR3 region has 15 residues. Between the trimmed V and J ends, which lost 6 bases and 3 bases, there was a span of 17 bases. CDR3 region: CAISPEMITDTEAFF. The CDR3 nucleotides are TGTGCCATCAGCCCGGAGATGATAACGGACACTGAAGCTTTCTTT.

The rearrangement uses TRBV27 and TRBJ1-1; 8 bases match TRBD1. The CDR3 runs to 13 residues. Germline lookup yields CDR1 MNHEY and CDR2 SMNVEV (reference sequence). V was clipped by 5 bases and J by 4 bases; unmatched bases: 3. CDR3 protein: CASSTTGGTEAFF. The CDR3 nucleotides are TGTGCCAGCAGTACCACAGGGGGCACTGAAGCTTTCTTT.

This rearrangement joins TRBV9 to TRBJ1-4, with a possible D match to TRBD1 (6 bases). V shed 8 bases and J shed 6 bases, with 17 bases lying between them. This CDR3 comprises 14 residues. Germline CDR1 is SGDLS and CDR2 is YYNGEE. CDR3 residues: CASSLRGIDEKLFF. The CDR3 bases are TGTGCCAGTAGCCTCAGGGGCATAGATGAAAAACTGTTTTTT.

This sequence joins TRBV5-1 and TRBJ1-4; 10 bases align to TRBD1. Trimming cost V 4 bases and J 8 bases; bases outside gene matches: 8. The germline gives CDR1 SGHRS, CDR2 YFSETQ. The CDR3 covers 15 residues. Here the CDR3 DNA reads TGCGCCAGCAGCGTAGGGACAGGGGAAGGCGAAAAACTGTTTTTT. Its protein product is CASSVGTGEGEKLFF. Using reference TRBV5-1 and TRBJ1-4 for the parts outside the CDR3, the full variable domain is KAGVTQTPRYLIKTRGQQVTLSCSPISGHRSVSWYQQTPGQGLQFLFEYFSETQRNKGNFPGRFSGRQFSNSRSEMNVSTLELGDSALYLCASSVGTGEGEKLFFGSGTQLSVL.

CDR3: CASSQEAWQYV. CDR3 nucleotide sequence: TGCGCCAGCAGCCAGGAGGCGTGGCAGTACGTC. The rearrangement links TRBV4-1 to TRBJ2-7, with D maybe TRBD2 (5 bases). The CDR3 sequence is 11 residues long. With 3 bases removed from V and 9 bases from J, the gap between germline ends came to 9 bases. Germline-derived CDR1 and CDR2 are MGHRA and YSYEKL.

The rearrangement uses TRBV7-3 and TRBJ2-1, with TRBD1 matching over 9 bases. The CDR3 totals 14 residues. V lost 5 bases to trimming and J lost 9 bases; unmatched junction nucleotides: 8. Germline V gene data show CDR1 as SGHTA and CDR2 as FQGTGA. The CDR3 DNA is TGTGCCAGCAGCATAGGACAGGGGAAGGGTGAGCAGTTCTTC. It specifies CASSIGQGKGEQFF.

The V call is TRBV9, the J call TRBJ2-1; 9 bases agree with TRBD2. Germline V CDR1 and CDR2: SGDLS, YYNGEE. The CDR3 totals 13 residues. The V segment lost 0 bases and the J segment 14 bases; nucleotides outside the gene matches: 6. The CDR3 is CASSVASSGAKFF. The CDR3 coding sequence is TGTGCCAGCAGCGTAGCATCTAGCGGGGCCAAGTTCTTC. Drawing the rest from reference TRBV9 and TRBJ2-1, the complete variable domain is DSGVTQTPKHLITATGQRVTLRCSPRSGDLSVYWYQQSLDQGLQFLIQYYNGEERAKGNILERFSAQQFPDLHSELNLSSLELGDSALYFCASSVASSGAKFFGPGTRLTVL.

The CDR3 is CASSLARGEQETQYF. The DNA for the CDR3 is TGTGCCAGCAGCTTAGCGCGCGGGGAGCAAGAGACCCAGTACTTC. The V and J genes are TRBV7-9 and TRBJ2-5, with D possibly being TRBD2 (6 bases). The germline gives CDR1 SEHNR, CDR2 FQNEAQ (reference sequence). V gave up 0 bases and J gave up 2 bases, with 10 bases separating them. This CDR3 is 15 amino acids long.

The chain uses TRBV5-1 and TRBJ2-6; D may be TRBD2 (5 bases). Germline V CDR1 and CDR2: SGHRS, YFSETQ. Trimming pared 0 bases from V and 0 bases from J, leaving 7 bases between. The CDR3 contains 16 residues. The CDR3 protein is CASSLGLTSGANVLTF. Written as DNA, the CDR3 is TGCGCCAGCAGCTTGGGACTAACCTCTGGGGCCAACGTCCTGACTTTC.

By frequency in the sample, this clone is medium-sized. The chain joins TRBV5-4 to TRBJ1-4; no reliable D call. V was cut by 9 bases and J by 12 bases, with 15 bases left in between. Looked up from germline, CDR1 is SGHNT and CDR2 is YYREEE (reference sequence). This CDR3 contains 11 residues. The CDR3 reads CATGSEGELFF. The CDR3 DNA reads TGTGCCACTGGATCGGAGGGCGAACTGTTTTTT.

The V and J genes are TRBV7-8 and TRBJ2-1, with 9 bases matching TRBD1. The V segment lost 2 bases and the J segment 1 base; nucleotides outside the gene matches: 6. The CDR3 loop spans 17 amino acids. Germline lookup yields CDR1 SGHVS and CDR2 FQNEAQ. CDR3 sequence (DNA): TGTGCCAGCAGCTTAAAGACAGGGGGTTTGTCCTACAATGAGCAGTTCTTC. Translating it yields CASSLKTGGLSYNEQFF.

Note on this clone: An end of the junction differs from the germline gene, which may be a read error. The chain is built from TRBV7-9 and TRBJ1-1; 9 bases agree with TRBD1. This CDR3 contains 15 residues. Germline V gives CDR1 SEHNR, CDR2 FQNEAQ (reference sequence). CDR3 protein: CSSSLGGTGITEAFF. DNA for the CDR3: TGTTCCAGCAGCTTAGGAGGGACAGGGATCACTGAAGCTTTCTTT.

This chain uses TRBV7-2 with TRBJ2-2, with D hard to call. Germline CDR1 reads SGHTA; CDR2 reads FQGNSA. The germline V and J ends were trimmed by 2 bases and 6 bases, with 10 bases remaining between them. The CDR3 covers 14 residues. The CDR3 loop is CASSLLGRAGELFF. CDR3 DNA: TGTGCCAGCAGCTTACTAGGTCGAGCCGGGGAGCTGTTTTTT.